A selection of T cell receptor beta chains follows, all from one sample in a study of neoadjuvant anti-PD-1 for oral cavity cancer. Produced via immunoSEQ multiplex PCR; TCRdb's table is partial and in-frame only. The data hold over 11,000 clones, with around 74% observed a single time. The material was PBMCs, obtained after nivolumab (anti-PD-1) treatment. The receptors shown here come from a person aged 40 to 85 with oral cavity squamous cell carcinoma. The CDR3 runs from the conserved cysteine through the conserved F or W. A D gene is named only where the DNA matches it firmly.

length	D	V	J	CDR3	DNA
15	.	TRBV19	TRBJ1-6	CASSIMREGDSPLHF	TGTGCCAGTAGTATAATGCGGGAGGGGGATTCACCCCTCCACTTT
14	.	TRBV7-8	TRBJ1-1	CASSARRLNTEAFF	TGTGCCAGCAGCGCCCGACGGTTGAACACTGAAGCTTTCTTT
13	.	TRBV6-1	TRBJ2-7	CASLTPLSYEQYF	TGTGCCAGCCTAACCCCCCTTTCCTACGAGCAGTACTTC
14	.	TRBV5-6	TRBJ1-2	CASSLEGIRYGYTF	TGTGCCAGCAGCTTGGAAGGGATCCGCTATGGCTACACCTTC
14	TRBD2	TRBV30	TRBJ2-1	CAWEAGRQYNEQFF	TGTGCCTGGGAAGCGGGACGACAGTACAATGAGCAGTTCTTC
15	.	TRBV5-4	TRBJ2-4	CASEQAEGPKNIQYF	TGTGCCAGCGAACAAGCTGAGGGGCCCAAAAACATTCAGTACTTC
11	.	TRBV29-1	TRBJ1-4	CSVVGNEKLFF	TGCAGCGTTGTAGGAAATGAAAAACTGTTTTTT
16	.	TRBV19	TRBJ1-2	CASSIGQLTLNYGYTF	TGTGCCAGTAGTATCGGGCAGCTCACCTTAAACTATGGCTACACCTTC
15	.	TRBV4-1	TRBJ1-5	CASSYRPGPDQPQHF	TGCGCCAGCAGCTACAGACCGGGACCCGATCAGCCCCAGCATTTT
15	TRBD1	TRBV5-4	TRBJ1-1	CASSIYRGPNTEAFF	TGTGCCAGCAGCATCTACAGGGGGCCGAACACTGAAGCTTTCTTT